This paragraph reports one TCR beta chain. The identical CDR3 is also encoded by other nucleotide sequences in the sample. The CDR3 spans 14 residues. Per the germline V gene, CDR1 is KGHSH and CDR2 is LQKENI. Trimming took 2 bases from V and 2 from J, leaving 9 bases between them. This sample is drawn from a study of shared clonotypes between healthy human individuals. The protocol was immunoSEQ multiplex PCR, while the TCRdb copy is restricted to in-frame clones and leaves out a portion. Altogether a few million clones are present, about 92% being singletons, with the ten largest covering more than 0.12%.

The TCR originated in a man aged 18-30 years in good health. The chain combines TRBV18 with TRBJ2-5; D may be TRBD2 (5 bases). Sequencing was done on a sample of naive CD4+ T cells sorted from blood. Subset denoted: CD45RA+ positively selected. The CDR3 DNA reads as TGTGCCAGCTCACCAGGAGGACTGCAAGAGACCCAGTACTTC. It codes for CASSPGGLQETQYF.